This T cell receptor (beta chain) was identified in a study of blood T cells in healthy people across ages. This clonotype was recorded a few times. Antigen unknown. Study conclusions and caveats: Diversity figures based on one million T cells were deemed too low. PBMCs were not sorted, which prevented a conclusive comparison of naive versus antigen-experienced cells.

Germline CDR1 and CDR2: MNHEY and SVGEGT. This CDR3 spans 14 amino acids. A sample-barcoded 5' primer and a J-beta primer mix were used in a second PCR of roughly 6 to 11 cycles. TCRdb reprocessed the 5' RACE reads via MiXCR and lists one record per CDR3 protein. The sample lists 550,000 to 650,000 distinct CDR3 sequences, 27% seen once, with approximately 3.6% in the top ten. Peripheral blood, 9.5 to 10 milliliters per donor, was collected. Separately, the same data were catalogued under a study of T cells of mothers and their children.

V gene TRBV6-2 or TRBV6-3 combines with J gene TRBJ2-5, with D possibly being TRBD2 (6 bases). The J call may be wrong; the DNA end is better matched by TRBJ2-7. Material: blood. The sequence was collected from a boy aged 2 to 10 in good health. The CDR3 DNA follows: TGTGCCAGCACGAGGGACTCCGCGGGCTACGAGCAGTACTTC. Its protein is CASTRDSAGYEQYF.